Presented here are 24 T cell receptor beta chains from one specimen sequenced in a study of patients and donors after allogeneic stem cell transplantation. One entry per CDR3 protein results from TCRdb running MiXCR on the RT-PCR reads. The profile shows some 880,000 distinct CDR3 sequences, 18% of them singletons. Sequenced material: blood, either unsorted or a sorted T cell fraction (not recorded which). These receptor sequences come from a human donor who was either an allogeneic HSCT recipient or a stem cell or donor lymphocyte infusion donor (not recorded which). It is not recorded whose cells these are; they may come from a transplant donor.

The rearrangement links TRBV7-3 to TRBJ2-5; D remains ambiguous. The ends were cut back, 2 bases at V and 5 bases at J, with 12 bases in the middle. Per the germline V gene, CDR1 is SGHTA and CDR2 is FQGTGA. CDR3 size: 14 residues. CDR3 amino acids: CASSLCLVVETQYF. The DNA for the CDR3 is TGTGCCAGCAGCTTATGTCTCGTTGTCGAGACCCAGTACTTC.

This clonotype was counted a few times. The chain joins TRBV15 to TRBJ2-5, with 9 bases identical to TRBD2. Trimming removed 4 bases from V and 1 base from J; junction bases left unmatched: 1. The CDR3 extends over 14 amino acids. Germline CDR1 is LNHNV and CDR2 is YYDKDF (reference sequence). In nucleotides, the CDR3 is TGTGCCACCAGCAAAGCGGGAGGCCAAGAGACCCAGTACTTC. Protein: CATSKAGGQETQYF.

The chain recombines TRBV28 with TRBJ2-5; TRBD2 aligns across 9 bases. The CDR3 has 18 residues. From germline, CDR1 is MDHEN and CDR2 SYDVKM. J lost 5 bases, V lost 4 bases, and 17 bases had no gene match. The CDR3 DNA reads as TGTGCCAGCAGTTCGCTTGGGGGGCTAGCGGGATCGGGGGAGACCCAGTACTTC. It is translated as CASSSLGGLAGSGETQYF.

The chain couples TRBV18 to TRBJ1-2, with D maybe TRBD1 (6 bases). The CDR3 consists of 13 residues. With 3 bases removed from V and 7 bases from J, the gap between germline ends came to 12 bases. CDR1 is KGHSH and CDR2 is LQKENI in the germline V gene. CDR3 residues: CASSPGRGSGYTF. CDR3 nucleotides: TGTGCCAGCTCACCGGGCAGGGGATCTGGCTACACCTTC.

The chain is built from TRBV7-9 and TRBJ2-1; 12 bases are shared with TRBD2. Losses at the gene ends were 4 bases for V and 2 bases for J; bases not matched to a gene: 6. The CDR3 loop spans 17 amino acids. Germline V gives CDR1 SEHNR, CDR2 FQNEAQ (reference sequence). The CDR3 sequence: CASSYIGLAGTYNEQFF. The CDR3 DNA reads as TGTGCCAGCAGCTATATTGGACTAGCGGGAACCTACAATGAGCAGTTCTTC.

This clonotype was detected ten times or more. J is TRBJ2-4 and V is TRBV29-1, with D tentatively TRBD2 (6 bases). Germline assignment: CDR1 SQVTM and CDR2 ANQGSEA. This CDR3 spans 16 amino acids. V shed 2 bases and J shed 1 base, with 15 bases lying between them. The CDR3 here is CSVESGGAGAKNIQYF. As DNA, the CDR3 is TGCAGCGTTGAAAGTGGAGGGGCAGGGGCCAAAAACATTCAGTACTTC.

The V call is TRBV12-3 or TRBV12-4, the J call TRBJ1-1; D unresolved. V lost 8 bases, J lost 1 base, and 8 bases lay in between. This CDR3 is 12 amino acids long. CDR3 in amino acids: CASLIGNTEAFF. The CDR3 region has the DNA TGTGCCAGCCTTATCGGGAACACTGAAGCTTTCTTT.

The V gene is TRBV20-1, the J gene TRBJ2-1; no reliable D call. From germline, CDR1 is DFQATT and CDR2 SNEGSKA (reference sequence). Trimming shortened V by 6 bases and J by 2 bases, and 5 bases separated the two germline ends. The CDR3 sequence is 11 residues long. Here the CDR3 reads CSAVTYNEQFF. The CDR3 DNA reads as TGCAGTGCAGTCACCTACAATGAGCAGTTCTTC.

This clonotype occurred a few times. The chain joins TRBV4-3 to TRBJ2-7, with 8 bases lining up with TRBD2. Germline CDR1 reads LGHNA; CDR2 reads YSLEER. The CDR3 totals 15 residues. With 0 bases clipped from V and 3 bases from J, the junction kept 4 bases outside the gene matches. This CDR3 is CASSQESSGGYEQYF. In DNA form, the CDR3 reads TGCGCCAGCAGCCAAGAAAGCAGCGGGGGCTACGAGCAGTACTTC.

This clonotype turned up a few times. The J gene is TRBJ2-1, the V gene TRBV30; D gene unclear. V gave up 4 bases and J gave up 4 bases, with 5 bases separating them. Germline CDR1 and CDR2: GTSNPN and SVGIG (reference sequence). The CDR3 is 11 amino acids. The CDR3 is CAWKVYNEQFF. The CDR3 DNA sequence: TGTGCCTGGAAAGTTTACAATGAGCAGTTCTTC. The full variable domain, completed using reference TRBV30 and TRBJ2-1, is SQTIHQWPATLVQPVGSPLSLECTVEGTSNPNLYWYRQAAGRGLQLLFYSVGIGQISSEVPQNLSASRPQDRQFILSSKKLLLSDSGFYLCAWKVYNEQFFGPGTRLTVL.

This chain connects TRBV30 to TRBJ2-2, with D hard to call. The CDR3 has 13 amino acids. V was cut by 0 bases and J by 3 bases, with 5 bases left in between. Germline loops: CDR1 GTSNPN, CDR2 SVGIG (reference sequence). CDR3 coding DNA: TGTGCCTGGAGTGTAGAGTACACCGGGGAGCTGTTTTTT. Its protein is CAWSVEYTGELFF. Drawing the rest from reference TRBV30 and TRBJ2-2, the complete variable domain is SQTIHQWPATLVQPVGSPLSLECTVEGTSNPNLYWYRQAAGRGLQLLFYSVGIGQISSEVPQNLSASRPQDRQFILSSKKLLLSDSGFYLCAWSVEYTGELFFGEGSRLTVL.

V and J are TRBV20-1 and TRBJ2-5, with D perhaps TRBD1 (6 bases). The CDR3 runs 15 residues. Germline assignment: CDR1 DFQATT and CDR2 SNEGSKA (reference sequence). V dropped 0 bases and J dropped 2 bases, with 13 bases sitting between them. CDR3 region: CSARDARDKQETQYF. CDR3 in DNA: TGCAGTGCTAGAGATGCCCGGGACAAACAAGAGACCCAGTACTTC.

This clonotype occurred a few times. The chain employs TRBV20-1 and TRBJ1-1, with D maybe TRBD1 (6 bases). V shed 0 bases and J shed 4 bases, with 15 bases lying between them. CDR1 DFQATT and CDR2 SNEGSKA come from the germline V gene (reference sequence). The length of the CDR3 is 15 residues. CDR3 protein: CSARDHGGRVTEAFF. The CDR3 region has the DNA TGCAGTGCTAGAGACCACGGGGGGCGGGTCACTGAAGCTTTCTTT.

V and J are TRBV6-6 and TRBJ2-1, with D unresolved. CDR1 and CDR2 from the germline V gene are MNHNY and SVGAGI (reference sequence). Trimming shortened V by 6 bases and J by 5 bases, and 11 bases separated the two germline ends. This CDR3 has 13 amino acids. The CDR3 nucleotides are TGTGCCAGCAGCATGGCACTAAACAATGAGCAGTTCTTC. Its protein is CASSMALNNEQFF.

This clonotype was observed a handful of times. The chain is built from TRBV5-1 and TRBJ2-2; weak D call: TRBD2 (6 bases). This CDR3 region has 12 residues. Trimming took off 7 bases at V and 4 bases at J, with 8 bases between the two ends. Per germline, CDR1 SGHRS and CDR2 YFSETQ. The CDR3 DNA reads TGCGCCAGCCTAGCGACCACCGGGGAGCTGTTTTTT. Protein: CASLATTGELFF.

This clonotype was observed a few times. The chain recombines TRBV6-5 with TRBJ2-5; D is undetermined. V shed 4 bases and J shed 8 bases, with 14 bases lying between them. Per the germline V gene, CDR1 is MNHEY and CDR2 is SVGAGI. The CDR3 is made up of 13 amino acids. The CDR3 bases are TGTGCCAGCAGTTCCAGCTCCCAGAGAACCCAGTACTTC. As protein: CASSSSSQRTQYF.

The sample holds a few counts of this clonotype. V usage is TRBV12-3 or TRBV12-4 and J usage is TRBJ1-1; D is perhaps TRBD1 (5 bases). The V and J ends lost 6 bases and 1 base respectively, with 18 bases between them. The CDR3 runs to 16 residues. CDR3 loop: CASSFLMGGGNTEAFF. DNA of the CDR3: TGTGCCAGCAGCTTCCTAATGGGGGGGGGGAACACTGAAGCTTTCTTT.

The rearrangement links TRBV11-2 to TRBJ2-7, with a tentative D call TRBD1 (5 bases). The V gene's germline CDR1 is SGHAT and CDR2 FQNNGV. The CDR3 has 15 residues. V was cut by 2 bases and J by 5 bases, with 16 bases left in between. The DNA for the CDR3 is TGTGCCAGCAGCTTAATGTCCCCAGGGTTGGACGAGCAGTACTTC. This codes for CASSLMSPGLDEQYF.

V gene TRBV4-1 combines with J gene TRBJ2-2, with D tentatively TRBD1 (6 bases). Germline lookup yields CDR1 MGHRA and CDR2 YSYEKL. Trimming shortened V by 1 base and J by 1 base, and 10 bases separated the two germline ends. The CDR3 is made up of 16 amino acids. CDR3 protein: CASSQALGQNTGELFF. DNA for the CDR3: TGCGCCAGCAGCCAAGCCCTGGGACAGAACACCGGGGAGCTGTTTTTT.

This clonotype was found a few times. This chain uses TRBV7-9 with TRBJ2-1; 7 bases align to TRBD2. The CDR3 contains 15 residues. Germline CDR1 reads SEHNR; CDR2 reads FQNEAQ (reference sequence). V dropped 8 bases and J dropped 1; count of bases not matched to a gene: 8. CDR3 DNA: TGTGCCAGCGGGCTAGCGGTGACTTCCTACAATGAGCAGTTCTTC. This codes for CASGLAVTSYNEQFF.

This clonotype was seen more than once but under ten times. The genes are TRBV27 and TRBJ2-3, with 8 bases lining up with TRBD1. CDR3 length equals 15 residues. CDR1 MNHEY and CDR2 SMNVEV come from the germline V gene (reference sequence). J lost 6 bases, V lost 0 bases, and 5 bases had no gene match. CDR3 DNA: TGTGCCAGCAGTTTATCGGCAGGGGGCGCGGATACGCAGTATTTT. Its translation is CASSLSAGGADTQYF.

There are a few counts of this clonotype. The chain's CDR3 is CASSLVGLAGGRADTQYF. The CDR3 nucleotides read TGTGCCAGCAGCTTAGTTGGACTAGCGGGGGGCAGAGCAGATACGCAGTATTTT. The chain carries TRBV11-2 and TRBJ2-3; 14 positions agree with TRBD2. Trimming at V came to 1 base and at J to 4 bases, leaving 7 bases not matched to a gene. Germline V lookup: CDR1 SGHAT, CDR2 FQNNGV. The CDR3 sequence is 18 residues long.

The rearrangement links TRBV5-1 to TRBJ1-4; tentatively, D is TRBD1 (5 bases). V was trimmed by 0 bases and J by 4 bases, leaving 10 bases between them. Germline V gene data show CDR1 as SGHRS and CDR2 as YFSETQ. This CDR3 has 15 amino acids. The CDR3 nucleotides read TGCGCCAGCAGCTTGGTCGGGGGGATTAATGAAAAACTGTTTTTT. It translates to CASSLVGGINEKLFF.

This chain uses TRBV12-3 or TRBV12-4 with TRBJ2-2; possible D gene TRBD2, 6 bases. This CDR3 contains 15 residues. V was shortened by 1 base and J by 4 bases, with 10 bases between the two germline ends. CDR3 sequence (DNA): TGTGCCAGCAGTTTAGTACTAGCAGCCACCGGGGAGCTGTTTTTT. Translated: CASSLVLAATGELFF.